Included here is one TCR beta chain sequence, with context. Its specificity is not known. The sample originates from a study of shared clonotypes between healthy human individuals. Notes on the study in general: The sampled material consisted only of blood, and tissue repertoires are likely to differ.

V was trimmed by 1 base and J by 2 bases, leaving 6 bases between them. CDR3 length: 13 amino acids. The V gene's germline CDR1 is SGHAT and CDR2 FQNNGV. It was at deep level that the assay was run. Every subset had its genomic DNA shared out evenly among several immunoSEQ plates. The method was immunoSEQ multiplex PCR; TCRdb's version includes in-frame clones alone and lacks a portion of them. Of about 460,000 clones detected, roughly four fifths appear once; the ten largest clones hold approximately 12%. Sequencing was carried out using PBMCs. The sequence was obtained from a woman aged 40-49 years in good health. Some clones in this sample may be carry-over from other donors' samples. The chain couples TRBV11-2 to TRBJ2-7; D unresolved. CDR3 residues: CASSLGGTYEQYF. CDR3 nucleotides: TGTGCCAGCAGCTTAGGGGGAACCTACGAGCAGTACTTC.